The 5 T cell receptor beta chains listed next were all sequenced from one sample in a study of T cell repertoires in cytomegalovirus infection. TCRdb itself ran the reads through MiXCR, one entry per CDR3 protein. This sample has about 740,000 distinct CDR3 sequences, with about a third found just once. The sample was PBMCs. Source of these receptors: a human donor in good health (CMV status not recorded). Some clones in this sample may be carry-over from other donors' samples.

Notes on this clonotype: It may be a read error: a sequence one base away is much more abundant. The chain uses TRBV7-3 and TRBJ2-1; the D is unclear. The CDR3 covers 13 residues. CDR1 is SGHTA, CDR2 FQGTGA, per germline. V lost 5 bases and J lost 12, with 17 bases in between. CDR3 sequence (DNA): TGTGCCAGCAGCCACGAGGTAGGCGATGGGCAGTTCTTC. Translation: CASSHEVGDGQFF.

The V and J genes are TRBV27 and TRBJ2-7; 9 bases match TRBD1. Germline-derived CDR1 and CDR2 are MNHEY and SMNVEV (reference sequence). The trim removed 5 bases at V and 6 bases at J, leaving 11 bases unmatched. The length of the CDR3 is 15 residues. CDR3 in DNA: TGTGCCAGCAGTACCTGGGACAGGGAGGCATCCGAGCAGTACTTC. This encodes CASSTWDREASEQYF.

The chain has TRBV7-2 and TRBJ2-1; TRBD2 aligns across 8 bases. The CDR3 consists of 16 residues. Losses at the gene ends were 5 bases for V and 4 bases for J; bases not matched to a gene: 10. Looked up from germline, CDR1 is SGHTA and CDR2 is FQGNSA. CDR3 loop: CASSPRTSRRYNEQFF. As DNA, the CDR3 is TGTGCCAGCAGCCCTCGGACTAGCAGGAGGTACAATGAGCAGTTCTTC. Full variable domain (rest looked up from reference TRBV7-2 and TRBJ2-1): GAGVSQSPSNKVTEKGKDVELRCDPISGHTALYWYRQSLGQGLEFLIYFQGNSAPDKSGLPSDRFSAERTGGSVSTLTIQRTQQEDSAVYLCASSPRTSRRYNEQFFGPGTRLTVL.

This chain connects TRBV10-3 to TRBJ2-3, with D unclear. CDR3 size: 13 residues. V lost 6 bases and J 2 bases, leaving 9 bases between the germline ends. The V gene's germline CDR1 is ENHRY and CDR2 SYGVKD. The CDR3: CAIRLSPTDTQYF. The CDR3 coding sequence is TGTGCCATCAGGTTGAGCCCCACAGATACGCAGTATTTT.

The rearrangement links TRBV27 to TRBJ2-7, with TRBD2 identical over 7 bases. The germline V gene has CDR1 MNHEY and CDR2 SMNVEV (reference sequence). The CDR3 spans 15 residues. The J segment lost 4 bases and the V segment lost 6 bases, leaving 12 bases of the junction unmatched. CDR3 protein: CASRPGTRGGYEQYF. In DNA, the CDR3 is TGTGCCAGCAGACCCGGGACTCGCGGGGGTTACGAGCAGTACTTC.